The rows below give T cell receptor beta chains drawn from one sample of a study of cytomegalovirus exposure and HLA in healthy donors. Assay: immunoSEQ multiplex PCR; the TCRdb copy retains only in-frame clones and omits some. The sample holds roughly 73,000 clones, approximately 95% seen once. The sample taken for sequencing was PBMCs. The receptor source for this set is a man in his late teens or twenties in good health and CMV-seronegative. Both conserved end residues are part of each CDR3. The order of the fields is V gene, D gene, clone size, J gene, CDR3 protein, CDR3 DNA. A D gene is named only where the DNA matches it firmly. Clone size is shown for a subset of rows, as once, few, many or a class of expanded clone.

TRBV18	-	-	TRBJ1-5	CASSPSLSQAEQPQHF	TGTGCCAGCTCACCAAGTCTGTCTCAAGCGGAACAGCCCCAGCATTTT
TRBV9	-	-	TRBJ2-2	CASSFRQEFGELFF	TGTGCCAGCAGCTTCCGACAAGAATTCGGGGAGCTGTTTTTT
TRBV30	-	-	TRBJ1-5	CAWSPEVSRQPQHF	TGTGCCTGGAGCCCTGAGGTTAGCCGTCAGCCCCAGCATTTT
TRBV6-4	-	-	TRBJ2-2	CASSATGTSNTGELFF	TGTGCCAGCAGCGCCACTGGGACATCTAACACCGGGGAGCTGTTTTTT
TRBV19	-	-	TRBJ1-2	CASSASYGYTF	TGTGCCAGTAGCGCCAGTTATGGCTACACCTTC
TRBV30	TRBD2	-	TRBJ2-3	CAWSGEGVLERDTQYF	TGTGCCTGGAGTGGGGAGGGAGTTTTGGAACGAGATACGCAGTATTTT
TRBV7-2	TRBD2	-	TRBJ2-7	CASSLGGGGIYEQYF	TGTGCCAGCAGCTTAGGCGGCGGGGGGATCTACGAGCAGTACTTC
TRBV18	-	-	TRBJ1-1	CASTLAVQGRVRNTEAFF	TGTGCCAGTACCTTGGCGGTCCAGGGAAGGGTCAGGAACACTGAAGCTTTCTTT
TRBV7-2	TRBD2	-	TRBJ2-5	CASSLAGLAGDLETQYF	TGTGCCAGCAGCTTAGCAGGACTAGCGGGGGACTTAGAGACCCAGTACTTC
TRBV19	-	once	TRBJ2-5	CASRRTRGETQYF	TGTGCCAGTAGGCGGACCAGGGGTGAGACCCAGTACTTC
TRBV19	-	-	TRBJ2-7	CASSTGGHTYEQYF	TGTGCCAGTAGTACTGGGGGCCATACCTACGAGCAGTACTTC
TRBV9	TRBD2	-	TRBJ2-1	CASSVGHSGGAVRYNEQFF	TGTGCCAGCAGCGTGGGGCACAGCGGGGGGGCCGTACGGTACAATGAGCAGTTCTTC
TRBV6-5	-	-	TRBJ2-5	CASRSGRRETQYF	TGTGCCAGCAGATCGGGTAGAAGGGAGACCCAGTACTTC
TRBV30	-	-	TRBJ2-3	CAWSIPPAGVSNADTQYF	TGTGCCTGGAGTATCCCCCCCGCAGGGGTTAGCAACGCAGATACGCAGTATTTT
TRBV19	-	-	TRBJ1-4	CASRRLANEKLFF	TGTGCCAGTAGGAGGCTGGCTAATGAAAAACTGTTTTTT
TRBV27	TRBD1	once	TRBJ1-5	CASSSKQGALVHQPQHF	TGTGCCAGCAGTTCAAAACAGGGGGCGCTCGTTCATCAGCCCCAGCATTTT
TRBV9	-	-	TRBJ1-3	CASSLGGSGNTIYF	TGTGCCAGCAGTCTCGGGGGCTCTGGAAACACCATATATTTT
TRBV5-6	-	-	TRBJ1-2	CASSLVSRTNYGYTF	TGTGCCAGCAGCTTGGTTTCGCGGACTAACTATGGCTACACCTTC
TRBV19	-	-	TRBJ1-1	CASSIGETPPIGPEAFF	TGTGCCAGTAGTATAGGGGAGACTCCGCCCATTGGCCCTGAAGCTTTCTTT
TRBV19	-	-	TRBJ1-1	CASSLGGHSMNTEAFF	TGTGCCAGTAGTTTAGGGGGACACTCCATGAACACTGAAGCTTTCTTT
TRBV7-9	-	-	TRBJ1-2	CASSLGAGVNYGYTF	TGTGCCAGCAGCTTAGGGGCAGGCGTTAACTATGGCTACACCTTC
TRBV20-1	-	-	TRBJ1-2	CSAKDSYGYTF	TGCAGTGCGAAAGACAGCTATGGCTACACCTTC
TRBV9	TRBD1	-	TRBJ2-3	CASSVLRGGGTQYF	TGTGCCAGCAGCGTATTAAGAGGGGGCGGTACGCAGTATTTT
TRBV20-1	-	once	TRBJ2-1	CSASRTHLEFF	TGCAGTGCGAGTAGAACCCACCTTGAGTTCTTC
TRBV5-4	TRBD2	-	TRBJ2-7	CASSPIAGGLNYEQYF	TGTGCCAGCAGCCCTATAGCGGGGGGCCTAAACTACGAGCAGTACTTC
TRBV27	TRBD2	once	TRBJ2-3	CASRRLAGEETQYF	TGTGCCAGCAGGAGACTAGCGGGGGAGGAAACGCAGTATTTT
TRBV11-1	-	-	TRBJ1-1	CASSFSINTEAFF	TGTGCCAGCAGCTTTAGTATTAACACTGAAGCTTTCTTT
TRBV10-1	-	-	TRBJ2-7	CASSGQQSGEQYF	TGCGCCAGCAGTGGCCAACAATCGGGCGAGCAGTACTTC
TRBV15	TRBD2	-	TRBJ2-7	CATSSYGGNYEQYF	TGTGCCACCAGCAGCTACGGGGGGAACTACGAGCAGTACTTC
TRBV18	-	-	TRBJ2-3	CASSPSRDTQYF	TGTGCCAGCTCACCATCCAGAGATACGCAGTATTTT
TRBV25-1	-	-	TRBJ2-4	CASSPPTGAENIQYF	TGTGCCAGCAGTCCCCCAACAGGAGCCGAAAACATTCAGTACTTC
TRBV4-2	TRBD1	-	TRBJ2-7	CASSQATGGPYEQYF	TGTGCCAGCAGCCAAGCCACAGGGGGGCCCTACGAGCAGTACTTC
TRBV27	TRBD2	-	TRBJ2-7	CASSRKRTGTSFNYEQYF	TGTGCCAGCAGCCGGAAGAGAACCGGGACTAGCTTTAACTACGAGCAGTACTTC
TRBV5-1	TRBD1	-	TRBJ1-5	CASSWGGTGGQSNQPQHF	TGCGCCAGCAGTTGGGGGGGGACAGGGGGTCAGAGCAATCAGCCCCAGCATTTT
TRBV29-1	TRBD2	-	TRBJ2-1	CSVKNASGGPVGSYNEQFF	TGCAGCGTCAAGAACGCTAGCGGGGGGCCGGTAGGCTCCTACAATGAGCAGTTCTTC
TRBV6-6	TRBD2	-	TRBJ2-2	CASSYFNRGGTGELFF	TGTGCCAGCAGTTACTTTAATCGGGGGGGGACCGGGGAGCTGTTTTTT
TRBV11-1	-	-	TRBJ2-3	CASSQTGSSTDTQYF	TGTGCCAGCAGCCAAACAGGGTCCAGCACAGATACGCAGTATTTT
TRBV5-1	-	-	TRBJ2-1	CASSGRTGGGYNEQFF	TGCGCCAGCAGCGGACGGACAGGTGGGGGGTACAATGAGCAGTTCTTC
TRBV5-6	-	-	TRBJ2-1	CASSFTAYNEQFF	TGTGCCAGCAGCTTCACAGCTTACAATGAGCAGTTCTTC
TRBV6-6	-	-	TRBJ1-2	CASSYEGANGYTF	TGTGCCAGCAGTTACGAGGGCGCTAATGGCTACACCTTC